These 25 T cell receptor beta chains share one sample of origin, sequenced in a study of blood T cell repertoires in COVID-19. Repertoires were generated with immunoSEQ multiplex PCR, while TCRdb's copy carries only in-frame clones and drops some. The data hold 95,000 to 120,000 clones, with roughly 88% observed a single time. The sample taken for sequencing was peripheral blood. The receptors derive from a human donor in a cohort sampled during active COVID-19.

In its sample, this clone was seen once. This sequence joins TRBV6-5 and TRBJ2-2, with D unresolved. CDR1 and CDR2 (germline): MNHEY, SVGAGI. This CDR3 contains 16 residues. Deletions cut 2 bases from V and 3 bases from J, with 13 bases between. The CDR3 sequence: CASSYVGGKDTGELFF. DNA of the CDR3: TGTGCCAGCAGTTACGTCGGCGGAAAAGACACCGGGGAGCTGTTTTTT.

This rearrangement joins TRBV15 to TRBJ2-1; no clear D gene. CDR3 length: 13 amino acids. Germline CDR1 is LNHNV and CDR2 is YYDKDF (reference sequence). Deletions cut 0 bases from V and 8 bases from J, with 8 bases between. The CDR3 spells CATSRDPLYEQFF. The CDR3 bases are TGTGCCACCAGCAGAGATCCCCTGTATGAGCAGTTCTTC. The variable domain in full, with the rest retrieved from reference TRBV15 and TRBJ2-1, is DAMVIQNPRYQVTQFGKPVTLSCSQTLNHNVMYWYQQKSSQAPKLLFHYYDKDFNNEADTPDNFQSRRPNTSFCFLDIRSPGLGDTAMYLCATSRDPLYEQFFGPGTRLTVL.

The V call is TRBV5-1, the J call TRBJ2-2, with TRBD1 matching over 7 bases. Per the germline V gene, CDR1 is SGHRS and CDR2 is YFSETQ. V lost 0 bases to trimming and J lost 6 bases; unmatched junction nucleotides: 5. This CDR3 has 15 residues. CDR3 coding DNA: TGCGCCAGCAGCTTGGGGGGGACAGATCCCGGGGAGCTGTTTTTT. Amino acids: CASSLGGTDPGELFF.

The CDR3 spells CASSQEGAGYTF. CDR3 DNA: TGTGCCAGCAGCCAAGAAGGGGCTGGCTACACCTTC. This sequence joins TRBV3-1 (or the pseudogene TRBV3-2) and TRBJ1-2; a weak D match, TRBD1 (5 bases). V was clipped by 0 bases and J by 7 bases, with 6 bases between them. The CDR3 has 12 residues. Germline V CDR1 and CDR2: LGHDT, YNNKEL (reference sequence).

The chain combines TRBV3-1 (or the pseudogene TRBV3-2) with TRBJ2-7, with a tentative D call TRBD1 (6 bases). CDR3 size: 16 residues. In germline, CDR1 is LGHDT, CDR2 YNNKEL (reference sequence). V shed 1 base and J shed 5 bases, with 18 bases lying between them. CDR3 in DNA: TGTGCCAGCAGCCAAGTATGGCAGGGGCCGCGACACGAGCAGTACTTC. Translating gives CASSQVWQGPRHEQYF.

This clone showed up just a few times. The V gene is TRBV27, the J gene TRBJ2-1; D might be TRBD2 (5 bases). This CDR3 is 13 amino acids long. The V gene lost 5 bases and the J gene lost 4 bases, with 9 bases spanning the gap. CDR1 and CDR2 (germline): MNHEY, SMNVEV (reference sequence). The CDR3 DNA sequence: TGTGCCAGCAGTGGCCGAGGGTACAATGAGCAGTTCTTC. Encoded protein: CASSGRGYNEQFF.

This clone was picked up one time. CDR3 sequence (DNA): TGCGCCAGCAGCTTGGCCGGGACAGACTACCAAGAGACCCAGTACTTC. Translation gives CASSLAGTDYQETQYF. The chain has TRBV5-1 and TRBJ2-5; 7 bases line up with TRBD1. The germline CDR1 and CDR2 sequences are SGHRS and YFSETQ. V lost 0 bases, J lost 0 bases, and 5 bases stayed unmatched. CDR3 length: 16 amino acids.

The chain recombines TRBV5-1 with TRBJ2-7; TRBD2 aligns across 14 bases. Looked up from germline, CDR1 is SGHRS and CDR2 is YFSETQ. V lost 0 bases, J lost 4 bases, and 12 bases stayed unmatched. The CDR3 extends over 19 amino acids. CDR3: CASSLDGLAGGRFSYEQYF. The DNA of the CDR3 is TGCGCCAGCAGCTTGGATGGACTAGCGGGGGGCCGTTTCTCATACGAGCAGTACTTC. The full variable domain, with the rest looked up from reference TRBV5-1 and TRBJ2-7, is KAGVTQTPRYLIKTRGQQVTLSCSPISGHRSVSWYQQTPGQGLQFLFEYFSETQRNKGNFPGRFSGRQFSNSRSEMNVSTLELGDSALYLCASSLDGLAGGRFSYEQYFGPGTRLTVT.

This sequence joins TRBV7-8 and TRBJ2-1; the match to TRBD2 covers 9 bases. Germline loops: CDR1 SGHVS, CDR2 FQNEAQ. CDR3 length: 16 residues. V trimming: 5 bases; J trimming: 9 bases; junction bases outside the gene matches: 14. Written as DNA, the CDR3 is TGTGCCAGCAGCCCAGACCTAGCGGGGAGTTTCTTTGAGCAGTTCTTC. This translates into CASSPDLAGSFFEQFF.

The CDR3 bases are TGCGCCAGCAGGGCTAGCGGGACCACAGATACGCAGTATTTT. Translation gives CASRASGTTDTQYF. The chain is built from TRBV10-2 and TRBJ2-3; 9 nucleotides match TRBD2. After removal of 6 bases from V and 2 bases from J, the junction contained 3 bases not matched to a gene. Germline CDR1 is WSHSY and CDR2 is SAAADI. CDR3 length equals 14 residues.

The chain couples TRBV28 to TRBJ1-1, with D uncertain. Germline CDR1 is MDHEN and CDR2 is SYDVKM. CDR3 length: 13 amino acids. V lost 2 bases and J lost 4, with 8 bases in between. As DNA, the CDR3 is TGTGCCAGCAGTTTACCGCAGCGCACTGAAGCTTTCTTT. Encoded protein: CASSLPQRTEAFF.

The table lists this clone with a count of one. The V call is TRBV28, the J call TRBJ2-3; possible D gene TRBD2, 5 bases. V was trimmed by 5 bases and J by 3 bases, leaving 15 bases between them. The CDR3 has 15 amino acids. Germline V gene data show CDR1 as MDHEN and CDR2 as SYDVKM. The DNA of the CDR3 is TGTGCCAGCAGTCTAGTCGGGGTTGTGACAGATACGCAGTATTTT. It specifies CASSLVGVVTDTQYF.

The V call is TRBV6-5, the J call TRBJ2-1; D gene ambiguous. Germline-derived CDR1 and CDR2 are MNHEY and SVGAGI. This CDR3 spans 13 amino acids. V lost 4 bases, J lost 0 bases, and 4 bases lay in between. CDR3 bases: TGTGCCAGCAGTTCCAGCTCCTACAATGAGCAGTTCTTC. Its protein is CASSSSSYNEQFF.

The V and J genes are TRBV5-1 and TRBJ2-1, with 7 bases aligning to TRBD2. The junction had 10 bases not matched to a gene; V was cut back by 0 bases and J by 7 bases. CDR3 size: 16 residues. Per the germline V gene, CDR1 is SGHRS and CDR2 is YFSETQ. CDR3 region: CASSLGGLAEGNEQFF. The CDR3 nucleotides are TGCGCCAGCAGCTTGGGTGGGCTAGCGGAGGGGAATGAGCAGTTCTTC.

V usage is TRBV27 and J usage is TRBJ2-7, with a possible D match to TRBD1 (6 bases). The CDR3 has 13 residues. Germline CDR1 and CDR2: MNHEY and SMNVEV (reference sequence). The V gene lost 5 bases and the J gene lost 4 bases, with 12 bases spanning the gap. The CDR3 is CASSPFRGYEQYF. In DNA form, the CDR3 reads TGTGCCAGCAGTCCCTTCAGGGGTTACGAGCAGTACTTC.

The chain recombines TRBV2 with TRBJ2-1, with 9 positions matching TRBD2. The V segment lost 4 bases and the J segment 8 bases; nucleotides outside the gene matches: 15. Germline V lookup: CDR1 SNHLY, CDR2 FYNNEI. The CDR3 is made up of 17 amino acids. The CDR3 bases are TGTGCCAGCAGTGGCGATTTACTGGCGGGAGGGCCAGATGAGCAGTTCTTC. It translates to CASSGDLLAGGPDEQFF.

The CDR3 DNA reads as TGTGCCAGTAAAATCGGAGGGAGTATAGATACGCAGTATTTT. Translated: CASKIGGSIDTQYF. The V gene is TRBV19, the J gene TRBJ2-3; TRBD2 might be the D (6 bases). CDR1 is LNHDA, CDR2 SQIVND, per germline (reference sequence). CDR3 length: 14 amino acids. V gave up 7 bases and J gave up 5 bases, with 16 bases separating them. Full variable domain (remainder filled in from reference TRBV19 and TRBJ2-3): DGGITQSPKYLFRKEGQNVTLSCEQNLNHDAMYWYRQDPGQGLRLIYYSQIVNDFQKGDIAEGYSVSREKKESFPLTVTSAQKNPTAFYLCASKIGGSIDTQYFGPGTRLTVL.

J is TRBJ1-5 and V is TRBV27, with no clear D. This CDR3 is 14 amino acids long. Trimming shortened V by 6 bases and J by 0 bases, and 9 bases separated the two germline ends. The germline CDR1 and CDR2 sequences are MNHEY and SMNVEV (reference sequence). This CDR3 is CASSLAVSNQPQHF. The CDR3, as DNA: TGTGCCAGCAGCTTGGCCGTTAGCAATCAGCCCCAGCATTTT.

This sequence joins TRBV11-2 and TRBJ2-7; 9 bases map to TRBD1. This CDR3 is built from 13 residues. With V trimmed by 1 base and J by 7 bases, 2 bases remained unmatched. Germline V gene lookup returns CDR1 SGHAT and CDR2 FQNNGV. The CDR3 DNA reads TGTGCCAGCAGCTTAGGGACAGGGGAAGAGCAGTACTTC. Encoded protein: CASSLGTGEEQYF.

The chain carries TRBV27 and TRBJ2-5; 9 bases map to TRBD1. After removal of 5 bases from V and 5 bases from J, the junction contained 18 bases not matched to a gene. The CDR3 length is 18 residues. Germline CDR1 reads MNHEY; CDR2 reads SMNVEV (reference sequence). CDR3 DNA: TGTGCCAGCAGTCCGGGACAGGGAGACCCCCGGGGTATGGAGACCCAGTACTTC. Translation: CASSPGQGDPRGMETQYF.

V usage is TRBV7-8 and J usage is TRBJ2-6, with 7 nucleotides matching TRBD1. This CDR3 is built from 15 residues. Trimming cost V 4 bases and J 4 bases; bases outside gene matches: 4. The V gene's germline CDR1 is SGHVS and CDR2 FQNEAQ. CDR3 DNA: TGTGCCAGCAGCTACAGGGGCGGCGGGGCCAACGTCCTGACTTTC. This codes for CASSYRGGGANVLTF. The variable domain in full, completed from reference TRBV7-8 and TRBJ2-6, reads GAGVSQSPRYKVAKRGQDVALRCDPISGHVSLFWYQQALGQGPEFLTYFQNEAQLDKSGLPSDRFFAERPEGSVSTLKIQRTQQEDSAVYLCASSYRGGGANVLTFGAGSRLTVL.

The rearrangement links TRBV5-1 to TRBJ1-2; D may be TRBD1 (5 bases). There are 12 residues in the CDR3. The germline gives CDR1 SGHRS, CDR2 YFSETQ. Trimming left V 4 bases short and J 6 bases short, with 10 bases between. The CDR3 nucleotides are TGCGCCAGCAGCCCCGACAGTCATGGCTACACCTTC. It yields the protein CASSPDSHGYTF.

The chain recombines TRBV28 with TRBJ2-7; 8 nucleotides agree with TRBD1. The CDR3 consists of 13 residues. Unmatched junction bases numbered 7, after V lost 5 bases and J lost 7 bases. Germline values: CDR1 MDHEN, CDR2 SYDVKM. The CDR3 reads CASSDRGRYEQYF. DNA for the CDR3: TGTGCCAGCAGTGACAGGGGTAGGTATGAGCAGTACTTC.

The rearrangement uses TRBV3-1 (or the pseudogene TRBV3-2) and TRBJ2-2, with TRBD2 identical over 13 bases. This CDR3 has 16 residues. V was clipped by 6 bases and J by 8 bases; unmatched bases: 9. Germline loops: CDR1 LGHDT, CDR2 YNNKEL (reference sequence). CDR3 in amino acids: CASRLEGLAGTGELFF. The CDR3 DNA reads TGTGCCAGCAGACTAGAGGGACTAGCGGGAACTGGGGAGCTGTTTTTT.

The CDR3 reads CASSLGTGPYEQYF. In DNA, the CDR3 is TGTGCCAGCAGCTTGGGGACAGGGCCCTACGAGCAGTACTTC. The chain has TRBV7-3 and TRBJ2-7; 9 bases match TRBD1. Per the germline V gene, CDR1 is SGHTA and CDR2 is FQGTGA. The ends lost 3 bases at V and 2 bases at J; junction bases unmatched: 2. The CDR3 has 14 amino acids.